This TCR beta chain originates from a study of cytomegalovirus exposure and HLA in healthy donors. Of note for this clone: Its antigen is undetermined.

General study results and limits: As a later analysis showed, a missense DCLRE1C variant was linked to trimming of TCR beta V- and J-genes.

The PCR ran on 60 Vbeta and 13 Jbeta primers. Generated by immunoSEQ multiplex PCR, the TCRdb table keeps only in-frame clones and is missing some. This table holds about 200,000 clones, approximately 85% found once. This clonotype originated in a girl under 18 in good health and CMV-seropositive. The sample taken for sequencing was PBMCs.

CDR3 protein: CASSQWTGYNEQFF. The CDR3 DNA follows: TGTGCCAGCAGCCAGTGGACAGGTTACAATGAGCAGTTCTTC. The chain links TRBV5-6 to TRBJ2-1; 7 bases line up with TRBD1. The CDR3 is made up of 14 amino acids. Germline V gene data show CDR1 as SGHDT and CDR2 as YYEEEE. Trimming at V came to 4 bases and at J to 4 bases, leaving 5 bases not matched to a gene.